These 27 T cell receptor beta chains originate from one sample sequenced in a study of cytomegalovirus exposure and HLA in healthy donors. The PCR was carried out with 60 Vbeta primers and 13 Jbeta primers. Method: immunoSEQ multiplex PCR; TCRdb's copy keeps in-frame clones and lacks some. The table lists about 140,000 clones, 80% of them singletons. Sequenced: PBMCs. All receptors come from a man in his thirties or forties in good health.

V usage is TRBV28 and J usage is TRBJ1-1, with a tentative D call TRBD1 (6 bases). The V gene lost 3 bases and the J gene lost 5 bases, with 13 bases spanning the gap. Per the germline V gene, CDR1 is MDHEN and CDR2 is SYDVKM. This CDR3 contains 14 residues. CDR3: CASSFLRGGTEAFF. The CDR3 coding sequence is TGTGCCAGCAGTTTTTTAAGGGGGGGGACTGAAGCTTTCTTT.

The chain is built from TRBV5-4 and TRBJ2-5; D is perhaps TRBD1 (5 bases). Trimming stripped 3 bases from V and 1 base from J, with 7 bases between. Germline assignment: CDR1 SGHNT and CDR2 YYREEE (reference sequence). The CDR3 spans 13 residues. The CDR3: CASSWTPQETQYF. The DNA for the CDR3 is TGTGCCAGCAGCTGGACACCCCAAGAGACCCAGTACTTC.

CDR3 bases: TGTGCCAGCAGCCCCGCTAGCGGGTGGAGCACAGATACGCAGTATTTT. Protein: CASSPASGWSTDTQYF. The rearrangement uses TRBV28 and TRBJ2-3, with 8 bases aligning to TRBD2. Germline CDR1 MDHEN, CDR2 SYDVKM. This CDR3 spans 16 amino acids. J lost 0 bases, V lost 6 bases, and 8 bases had no gene match.

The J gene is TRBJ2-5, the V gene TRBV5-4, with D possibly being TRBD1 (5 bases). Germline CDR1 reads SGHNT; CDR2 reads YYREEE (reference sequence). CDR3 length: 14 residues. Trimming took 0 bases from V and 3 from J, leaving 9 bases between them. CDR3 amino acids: CASSLAGKEETQYF. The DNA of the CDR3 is TGTGCCAGCAGCTTGGCAGGGAAGGAAGAGACCCAGTACTTC.

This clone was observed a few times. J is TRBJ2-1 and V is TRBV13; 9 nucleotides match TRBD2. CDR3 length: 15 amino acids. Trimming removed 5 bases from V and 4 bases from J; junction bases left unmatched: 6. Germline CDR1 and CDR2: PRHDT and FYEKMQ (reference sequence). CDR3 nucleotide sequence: TGTGCCAGCAGCCGCGGGACTAGCAGGTACAATGAGCAGTTCTTC. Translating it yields CASSRGTSRYNEQFF.

The CDR3 is CASSQNNPAGGLYGYTF. Here the CDR3 DNA reads TGTGCCAGCTCACAAAACAACCCGGCTGGGGGACTCTATGGCTACACCTTC. This chain uses TRBV18 with TRBJ1-2; perhaps TRBD1 as D (5 bases). Trimming took off 4 bases at V and 4 bases at J, with 22 bases between the two ends. The CDR3 runs to 17 residues. From germline, CDR1 is KGHSH and CDR2 LQKENI.

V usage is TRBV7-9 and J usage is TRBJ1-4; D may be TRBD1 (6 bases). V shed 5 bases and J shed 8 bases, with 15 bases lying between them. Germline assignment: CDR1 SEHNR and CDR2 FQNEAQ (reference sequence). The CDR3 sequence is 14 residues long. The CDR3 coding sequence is TGTGCCAGCAGCCCAACGAGACAGGTCGAAAAACTGTTTTTT. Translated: CASSPTRQVEKLFF. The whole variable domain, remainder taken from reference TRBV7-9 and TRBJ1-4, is DTGVSQNPRHKITKRGQNVTFRCDPISEHNRLYWYRQTLGQGPEFLTYFQNEAQLEKSRLLSDRFSAERPKGSFSTLEIQRTEQGDSAMYLCASSPTRQVEKLFFGSGTQLSVL.

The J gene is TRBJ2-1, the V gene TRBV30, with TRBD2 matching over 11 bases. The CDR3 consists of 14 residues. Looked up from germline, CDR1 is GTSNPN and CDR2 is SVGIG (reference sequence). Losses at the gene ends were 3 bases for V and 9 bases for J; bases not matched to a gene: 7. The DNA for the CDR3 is TGTGCCTGGAGCCGACTAGCGGGAATGGGTGAGCAGTTCTTC. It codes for CAWSRLAGMGEQFF. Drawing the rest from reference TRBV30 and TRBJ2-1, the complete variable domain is SQTIHQWPATLVQPVGSPLSLECTVEGTSNPNLYWYRQAAGRGLQLLFYSVGIGQISSEVPQNLSASRPQDRQFILSSKKLLLSDSGFYLCAWSRLAGMGEQFFGPGTRLTVL.

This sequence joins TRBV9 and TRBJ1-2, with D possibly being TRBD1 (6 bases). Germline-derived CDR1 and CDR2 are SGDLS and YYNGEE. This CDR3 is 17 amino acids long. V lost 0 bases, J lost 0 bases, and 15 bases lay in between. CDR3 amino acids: CASSVAGRGGSNYGYTF. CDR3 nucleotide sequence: TGTGCCAGCAGCGTAGCGGGCAGGGGAGGGTCTAACTATGGCTACACCTTC.

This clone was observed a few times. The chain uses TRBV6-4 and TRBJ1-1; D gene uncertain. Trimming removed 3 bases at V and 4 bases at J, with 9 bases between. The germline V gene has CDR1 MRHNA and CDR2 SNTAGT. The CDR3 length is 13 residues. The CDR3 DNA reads TGTGCCAGCAGTGAGGCGGAGAGCACTGAAGCTTTCTTT. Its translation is CASSEAESTEAFF.

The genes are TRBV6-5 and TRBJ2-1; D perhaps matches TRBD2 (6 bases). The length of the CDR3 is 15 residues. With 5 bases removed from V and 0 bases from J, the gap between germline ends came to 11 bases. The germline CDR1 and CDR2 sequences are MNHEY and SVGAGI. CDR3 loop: CASSTTSNSYNEQFF. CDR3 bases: TGTGCCAGCAGTACGACTAGTAACTCCTACAATGAGCAGTTCTTC.

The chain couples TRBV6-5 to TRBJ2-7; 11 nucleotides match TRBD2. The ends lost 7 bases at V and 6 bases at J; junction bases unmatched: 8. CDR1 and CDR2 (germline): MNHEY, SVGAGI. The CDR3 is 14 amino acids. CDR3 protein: CASNLAGGIGEQYF. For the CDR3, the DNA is TGTGCCAGCAATTTAGCGGGAGGGATTGGCGAGCAGTACTTC.

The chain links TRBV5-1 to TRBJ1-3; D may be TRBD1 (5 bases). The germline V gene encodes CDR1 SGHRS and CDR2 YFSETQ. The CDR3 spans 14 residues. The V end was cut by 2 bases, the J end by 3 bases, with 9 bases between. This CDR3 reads CASSFQGDGNTIYF. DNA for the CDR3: TGCGCCAGCAGCTTTCAGGGTGATGGAAACACCATATATTTT.

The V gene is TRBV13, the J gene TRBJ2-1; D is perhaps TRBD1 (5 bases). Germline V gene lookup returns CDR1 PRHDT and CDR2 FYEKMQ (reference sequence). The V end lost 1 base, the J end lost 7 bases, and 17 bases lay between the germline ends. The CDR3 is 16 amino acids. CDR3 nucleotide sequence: TGTGCCAGCAGCTTAGTTCCCAGGGTGGAAGTTAATGAGCAGTTCTTC. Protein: CASSLVPRVEVNEQFF.

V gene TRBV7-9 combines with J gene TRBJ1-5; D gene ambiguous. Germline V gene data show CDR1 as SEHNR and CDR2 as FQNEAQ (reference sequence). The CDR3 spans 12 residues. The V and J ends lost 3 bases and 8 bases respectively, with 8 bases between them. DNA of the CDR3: TGTGCCAGCAGCTTGGAGGGTGAGCCCCAGCATTTT. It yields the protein CASSLEGEPQHF.

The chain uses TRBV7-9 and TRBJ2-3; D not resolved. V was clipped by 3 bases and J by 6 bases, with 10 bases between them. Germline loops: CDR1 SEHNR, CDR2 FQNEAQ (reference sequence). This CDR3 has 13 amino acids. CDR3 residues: CASSFRRADTQYF. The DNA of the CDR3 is TGTGCCAGCAGCTTCCGGAGAGCCGATACGCAGTATTTT.

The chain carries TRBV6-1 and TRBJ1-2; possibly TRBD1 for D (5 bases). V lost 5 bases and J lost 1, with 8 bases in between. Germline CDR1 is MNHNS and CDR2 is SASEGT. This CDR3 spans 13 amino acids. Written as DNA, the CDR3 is TGTGCCAGCAGTTCGACAGTTAACTATGGCTACACCTTC. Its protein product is CASSSTVNYGYTF.

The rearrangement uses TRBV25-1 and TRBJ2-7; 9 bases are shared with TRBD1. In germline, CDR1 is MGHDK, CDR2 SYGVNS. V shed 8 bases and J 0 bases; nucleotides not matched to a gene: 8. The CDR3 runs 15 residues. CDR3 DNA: TGTGCCAGCCGGACCGGGACAGGGAGCTCCTACGAGCAGTACTTC. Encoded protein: CASRTGTGSSYEQYF.

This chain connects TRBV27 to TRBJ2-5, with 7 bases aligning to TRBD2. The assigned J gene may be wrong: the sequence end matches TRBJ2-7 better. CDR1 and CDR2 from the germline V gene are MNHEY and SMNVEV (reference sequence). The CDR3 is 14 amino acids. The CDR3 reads CASSLGRERYEQYF. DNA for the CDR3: TGTGCCAGCAGTTTAGGGCGGGAGAGGTACGAGCAGTACTTC.

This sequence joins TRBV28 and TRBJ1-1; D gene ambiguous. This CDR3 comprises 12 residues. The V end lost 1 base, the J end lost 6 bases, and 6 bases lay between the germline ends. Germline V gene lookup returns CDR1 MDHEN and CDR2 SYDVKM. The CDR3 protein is CASSLSIAEAFF. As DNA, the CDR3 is TGTGCCAGCAGTTTATCTATAGCTGAAGCTTTCTTT.

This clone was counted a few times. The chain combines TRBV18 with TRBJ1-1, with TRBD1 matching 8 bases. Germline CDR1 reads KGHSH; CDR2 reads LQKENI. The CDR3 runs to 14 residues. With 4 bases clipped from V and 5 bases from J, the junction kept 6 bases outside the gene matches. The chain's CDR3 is CASSLGQGRTEAFF. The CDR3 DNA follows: TGTGCCAGCTCACTTGGACAGGGTAGAACTGAAGCTTTCTTT.

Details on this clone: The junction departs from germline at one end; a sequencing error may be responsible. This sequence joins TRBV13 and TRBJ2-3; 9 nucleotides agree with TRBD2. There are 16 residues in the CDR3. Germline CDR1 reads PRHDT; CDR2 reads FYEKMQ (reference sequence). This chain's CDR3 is CASSRFAGTSRDTQYF. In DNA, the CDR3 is TGTGCCAGCAGCCGATTCGCCGGGACTAGCAGAGATACGCAGTATTTT.

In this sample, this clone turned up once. The CDR3 bases are TGTGCCAGCAGTGGAGGGTACGGGAGGGCCGCCTACGAGCAGTACTTC. Translating gives CASSGGYGRAAYEQYF. The V and J genes are TRBV2 and TRBJ2-7, with TRBD2 matching 8 bases. This CDR3 has 16 amino acids. Unmatched junction bases numbered 10, after V lost 4 bases and J lost 2 bases. Germline V gene data show CDR1 as SNHLY and CDR2 as FYNNEI.

This CDR3 reads CASSLTLAGLTGELFF. CDR3 DNA: TGTGCCAGCAGTTTAACGCTAGCGGGACTTACCGGGGAGCTGTTTTTT. This chain links TRBV28 with TRBJ2-2; 9 nucleotides line up with TRBD2. After removal of 2 bases from V and 5 bases from J, the junction contained 6 bases not matched to a gene. The germline V gene has CDR1 MDHEN and CDR2 SYDVKM. The CDR3 spans 16 residues. Based on the CDR3 plus reference TRBV28 and TRBJ2-2, the full variable domain is DVKVTQSSRYLVKRTGEKVFLECVQDMDHENMFWYRQDPGLGLRLIYFSYDVKMKEKGDIPEGYSVSREKKERFSLILESASTNQTSMYLCASSLTLAGLTGELFFGEGSRLTVL.

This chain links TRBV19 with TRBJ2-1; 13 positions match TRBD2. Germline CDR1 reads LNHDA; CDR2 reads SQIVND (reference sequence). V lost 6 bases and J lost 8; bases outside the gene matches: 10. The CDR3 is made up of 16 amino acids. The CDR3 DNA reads TGTGCCAGTAGCTCCCGGACTAGCGGGAGTAGGGATGAGCAGTTCTTC. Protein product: CASSSRTSGSRDEQFF. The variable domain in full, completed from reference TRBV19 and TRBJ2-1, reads DGGITQSPKYLFRKEGQNVTLSCEQNLNHDAMYWYRQDPGQGLRLIYYSQIVNDFQKGDIAEGYSVSREKKESFPLTVTSAQKNPTAFYLCASSSRTSGSRDEQFFGPGTRLTVL.

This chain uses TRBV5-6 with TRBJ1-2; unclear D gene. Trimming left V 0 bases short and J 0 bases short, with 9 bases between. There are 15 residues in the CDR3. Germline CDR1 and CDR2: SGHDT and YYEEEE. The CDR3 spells CASSLAGRSNYGYTF. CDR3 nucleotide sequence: TGTGCCAGCAGCTTGGCTGGGAGATCTAACTATGGCTACACCTTC.

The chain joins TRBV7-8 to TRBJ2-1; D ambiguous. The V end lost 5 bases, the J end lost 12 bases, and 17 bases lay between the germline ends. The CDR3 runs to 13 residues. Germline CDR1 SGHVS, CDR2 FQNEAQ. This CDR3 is CASSRRTETLQFF. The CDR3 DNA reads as TGTGCCAGCAGCCGCCGAACAGAAACACTGCAGTTCTTC.